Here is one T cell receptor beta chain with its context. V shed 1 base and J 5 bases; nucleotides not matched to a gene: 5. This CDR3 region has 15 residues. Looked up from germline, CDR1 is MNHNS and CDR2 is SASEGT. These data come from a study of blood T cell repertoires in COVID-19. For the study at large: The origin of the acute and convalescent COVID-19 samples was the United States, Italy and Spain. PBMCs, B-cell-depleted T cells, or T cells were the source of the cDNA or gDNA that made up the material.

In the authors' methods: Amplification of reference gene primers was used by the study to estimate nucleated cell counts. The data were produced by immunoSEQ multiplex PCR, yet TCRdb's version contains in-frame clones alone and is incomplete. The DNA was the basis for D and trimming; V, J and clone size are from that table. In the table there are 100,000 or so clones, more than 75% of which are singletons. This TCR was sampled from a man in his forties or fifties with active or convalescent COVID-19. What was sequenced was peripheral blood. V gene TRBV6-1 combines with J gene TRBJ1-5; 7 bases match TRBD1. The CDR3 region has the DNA TGTGCCAGCAGTGAAGGCCAGGGGGTCGATCAGCCCCAGCATTTT. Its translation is CASSEGQGVDQPQHF.